The T cell receptor (beta chain) under discussion was sequenced for a study of cytomegalovirus exposure and HLA in healthy donors. The CDR3 extends over 15 amino acids. PCR used 60 Vbeta primers and 13 Jbeta primers. Some clones are missing from TCRdb's copy, which holds only in-frame ones; the method was immunoSEQ multiplex PCR. The sample consists of 150,000 or so clones, 65% to 80% of them appearing once. The clonotype comes from a man aged 40-50 years in good health and CMV-seropositive. Material for sequencing was PBMCs. This chain connects TRBV21-1 to TRBJ1-5; no DNA check was done on the table's D call, TRBD1. TRBV21-1 is listed as a pseudogene. CDR3 sequence reads: CASTQNAGEHQPQHF. Here the CDR3 DNA reads TGTGCCAGCACCCAAAACGCAGGGGAGCATCAGCCCCAGCATTTT.